The sequence of this TCR beta chain was determined in a study of control samples from healthy donors and cancer patients. CDR3 size: 13 residues. J gave up 2 bases and V 7 bases, and 5 bases lay outside the gene matches. The protocol was immunoSEQ multiplex PCR, while the TCRdb copy is restricted to in-frame clones and leaves out a portion. The sample has around 84,000 clones, 84% seen once. This rearrangement joins TRBV12-3 or TRBV12-4 to TRBJ2-7; 7 bases are a match to TRBD2. This TCR was sampled from a man aged 60 to 75 with head and neck cancer. The sample taken for sequencing was PBMCs. This chain's CDR3 is CASTVRGAYEQYF. The CDR3 DNA reads as TGTGCCAGCACCGTACGGGGGGCCTACGAGCAGTACTTC.